This T cell receptor beta chain was recorded in a study of cytomegalovirus exposure and HLA in healthy donors. General study points: Only CMV serostatus was available as immune exposure information.

A note on this clone: Antigen specificity is unknown.

Primers: 60 Vbeta forward and 13 Jbeta reverse. Profiled with immunoSEQ multiplex PCR; TCRdb holds only in-frame clones, not every one. The data hold roughly 48,000 clones, with 55% to 75% observed a single time. The sample was PBMCs. The origin of this receptor is a woman in her 30s in good health and CMV-seronegative.

Here the CDR3 DNA reads TGTGCCAGCAGTTCCCCCGGACAGGGGGCGGGGGAGACCCAGTACTTC. Its translation: CASSSPGQGAGETQYF. V is TRBV6-5 and J is TRBJ2-5; 11 bases line up with TRBD1. CDR1 is MNHEY and CDR2 is SVGAGI in the germline V gene. V gave up 4 bases and J gave up 5 bases; unmatched junction bases: 9. CDR3 size: 16 residues.